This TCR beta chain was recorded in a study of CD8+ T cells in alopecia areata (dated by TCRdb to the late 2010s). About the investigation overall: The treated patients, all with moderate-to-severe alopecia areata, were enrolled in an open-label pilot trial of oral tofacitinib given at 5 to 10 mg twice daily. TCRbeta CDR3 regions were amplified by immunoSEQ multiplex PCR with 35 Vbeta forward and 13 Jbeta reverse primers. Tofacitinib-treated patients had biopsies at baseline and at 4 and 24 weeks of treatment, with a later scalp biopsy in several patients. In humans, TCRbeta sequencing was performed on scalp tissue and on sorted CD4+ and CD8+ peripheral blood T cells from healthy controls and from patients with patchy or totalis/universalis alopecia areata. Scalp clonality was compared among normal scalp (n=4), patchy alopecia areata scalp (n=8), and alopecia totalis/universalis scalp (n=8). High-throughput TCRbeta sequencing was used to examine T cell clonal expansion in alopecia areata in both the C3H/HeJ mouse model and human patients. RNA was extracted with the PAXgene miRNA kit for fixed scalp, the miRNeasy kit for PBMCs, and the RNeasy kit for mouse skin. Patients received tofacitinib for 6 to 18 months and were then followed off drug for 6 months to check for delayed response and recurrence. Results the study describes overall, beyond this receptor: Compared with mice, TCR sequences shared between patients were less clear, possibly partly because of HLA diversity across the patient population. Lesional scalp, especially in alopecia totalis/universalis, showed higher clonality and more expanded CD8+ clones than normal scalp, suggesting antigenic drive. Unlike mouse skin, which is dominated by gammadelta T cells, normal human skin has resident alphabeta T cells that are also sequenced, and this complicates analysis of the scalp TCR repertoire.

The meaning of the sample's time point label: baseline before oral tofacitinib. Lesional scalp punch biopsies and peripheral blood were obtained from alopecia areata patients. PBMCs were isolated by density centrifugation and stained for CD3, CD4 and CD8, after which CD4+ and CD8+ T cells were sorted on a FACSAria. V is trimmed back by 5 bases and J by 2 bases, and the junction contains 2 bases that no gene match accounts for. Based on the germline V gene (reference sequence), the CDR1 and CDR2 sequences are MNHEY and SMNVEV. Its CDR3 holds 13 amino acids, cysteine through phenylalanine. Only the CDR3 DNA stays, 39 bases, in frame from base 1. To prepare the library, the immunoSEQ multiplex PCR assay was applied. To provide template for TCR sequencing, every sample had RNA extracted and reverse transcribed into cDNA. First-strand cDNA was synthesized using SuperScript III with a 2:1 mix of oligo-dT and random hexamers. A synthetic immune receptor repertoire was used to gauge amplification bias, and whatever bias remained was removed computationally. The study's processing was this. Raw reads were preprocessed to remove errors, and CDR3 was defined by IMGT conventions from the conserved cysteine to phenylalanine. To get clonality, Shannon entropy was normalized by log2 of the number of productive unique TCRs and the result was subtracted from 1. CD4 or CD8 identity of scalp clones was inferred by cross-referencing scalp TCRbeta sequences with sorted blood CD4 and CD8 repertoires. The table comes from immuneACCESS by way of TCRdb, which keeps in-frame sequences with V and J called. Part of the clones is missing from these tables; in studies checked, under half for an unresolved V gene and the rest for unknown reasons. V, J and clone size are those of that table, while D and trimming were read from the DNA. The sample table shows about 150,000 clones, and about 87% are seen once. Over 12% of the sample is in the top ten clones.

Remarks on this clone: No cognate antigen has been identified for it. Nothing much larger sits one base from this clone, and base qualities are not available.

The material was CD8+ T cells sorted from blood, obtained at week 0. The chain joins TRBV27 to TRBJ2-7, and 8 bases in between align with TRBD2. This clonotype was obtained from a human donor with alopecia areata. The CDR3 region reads CASSAGGPYEQYF. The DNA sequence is TGTGCCAGCAGTGCGGGAGGTCCCTACGAGCAGTACTTC.